These T cell receptor beta chains were read from a single sample in a study of blood T cells in healthy people across ages. TCRdb independently ran MiXCR on the 5' RACE reads; one entry per CDR3 protein. The repertoire consists of 730,000 or so distinct CDR3 sequences, with roughly 41% occurring once and the leading ten covering about 30%. The specimen sequenced was blood. These receptors all stem from a man at least 80 years old in good health. CDR3s include the opening cysteine and the closing phenylalanine or tryptophan. A D gene is named only where the DNA matches it firmly. Clone size, where shown, is once, few, many, or a class for clones that have expanded.

V	D	size	length	J	DNA	CDR3
TRBV7-2	.	.	14	TRBJ2-3	TGTGCCAGCAGCTTACAGTCTCGCACAGATACGCAGTATTTT	CASSLQSRTDTQYF
TRBV5-8	TRBD1	once	16	TRBJ1-2	TGTGCCAGCAGCTTGTATACAGGGGGAGCTAACTATGGCTACACCTTC	CASSLYTGGANYGYTF
TRBV7-2	TRBD2	.	14	TRBJ2-3	TGTGCCAGCTCAAGGGAGCGGGGGGGATATACGCAGTATTTT	CASSRERGGYTQYF
TRBV20-1	TRBD2	once	13	TRBJ2-7	TGCAGTGCTAAACAAACTAGCGACTACGAGCAGTACTTC	CSAKQTSDYEQYF
TRBV5-8	TRBD2	.	17	TRBJ2-5	TGTGCCAGCAGCTTGGGTTCCTACCTAGCGGGAGAAGAGACCCAGTACTTC	CASSLGSYLAGEETQYF
TRBV30	TRBD2	.	16	TRBJ2-1	TGTGCCTGGAGTGTATGGACTAGCGGGAGGGCCGGTGAGCAGTTCTTC	CAWSVWTSGRAGEQFF
TRBV6-5	TRBD1	few	15	TRBJ1-2	TGTGCCAGCAGCCCGGGACAGGGGGCTTTCCCTGGCTACACCTTC	CASSPGQGAFPGYTF
TRBV2	TRBD1	.	12	TRBJ2-3	TGTGCCAGCAGTGAGGACAGGGGGCCGCAGTATTTT	CASSEDRGPQYF
TRBV29-1	TRBD1	few	12	TRBJ2-1	TGCAGCGTCGAGACAGGGGCCCCGAAGCAGTTCTTC	CSVETGAPKQFF
TRBV11-2	.	few	12	TRBJ2-1	TGTGCCAGCAGCTTCGCCAGACCTGAGCAGTTCTTC	CASSFARPEQFF
TRBV20-1	TRBD1	.	12	TRBJ2-7	TGCAGTGCTAGGAGGACAGGGGACGAGCAGTACTTC	CSARRTGDEQYF
TRBV5-1	TRBD1	.	15	TRBJ2-2	TGCGCCAGCAGCTTGGATCGACAGGGCACCGGGGAGCTGTTTTTT	CASSLDRQGTGELFF
TRBV7-2	.	few	14	TRBJ2-3	TGTGCCAGCAGCTTAACAGGGAGGGAGACTACGCAGTATTTT	CASSLTGRETTQYF
TRBV20-1	TRBD2	.	16	TRBJ2-7	TGCAGTGTCCCGGGACTAGCGGGAGTGAGTTCCTACGAGCAGTACTTC	CSVPGLAGVSSYEQYF
TRBV20-1	TRBD1	.	15	TRBJ1-2	TGCAGTGCCACCGGACAGGGGGCACTAGACTATGGCTACACCTTC	CSATGQGALDYGYTF
TRBV28	TRBD2	.	14	TRBJ2-4	TGTGCCAGCAGCTCTACGGGACTAGGGGACATTCAGTACTTC	CASSSTGLGDIQYF
TRBV5-4	TRBD1	.	19	TRBJ1-1	TGTGCCAGCAGCCCCGGGGCCGGGACAGGGGGCTTTATGAACACTGAAGCTTTCTTT	CASSPGAGTGGFMNTEAFF
TRBV29-1	.	many	15	TRBJ2-5	TGCAGCGTCCCCCCGGGTAGCGGCTACCAAGAGACCCAGTACTTC	CSVPPGSGYQETQYF
TRBV27	.	.	18	TRBJ2-3	TGTGCCAGCAGTCCCACCCGGAATTCAGGCCTTAGCACAGATACGCAGTATTTT	CASSPTRNSGLSTDTQYF
TRBV6-6	.	few	15	TRBJ2-5	TGTGCCAGCAGTTACTATCCAGCGCGGGGCGAGACCCAGTACTTC	CASSYYPARGETQYF
TRBV11-2	TRBD2	few	15	TRBJ2-3	TGTGCCAGCAGCTCCCTTAGCGGGGGTTCAGATACGCAGTATTTT	CASSSLSGGSDTQYF
TRBV7-2	.	.	11	TRBJ2-1	TGTGCCAGCAGCCCAGGGTATATGGAGTTCTTC	CASSPGYMEFF
TRBV6-1	.	many	15	TRBJ2-7	TGTGCCAGCAGTGATGGGGGATTAAATCCCTACGAGCAGTACTTC	CASSDGGLNPYEQYF
TRBV28	.	few	15	TRBJ1-4	TGTGCCAGCAGTTTAGGGGGGACTCGAAATGAAAAACTGTTTTTT	CASSLGGTRNEKLFF
TRBV7-3	.	.	14	TRBJ2-3	TGTGTCAGCAGCCGACAAGATAGCACAGATACGCAGTATTTT	CVSSRQDSTDTQYF
TRBV29-1	TRBD1	many	14	TRBJ2-3	TGCAGCGCCAACTCACGACAGGGCAGAGATACGCAGTATTTT	CSANSRQGRDTQYF